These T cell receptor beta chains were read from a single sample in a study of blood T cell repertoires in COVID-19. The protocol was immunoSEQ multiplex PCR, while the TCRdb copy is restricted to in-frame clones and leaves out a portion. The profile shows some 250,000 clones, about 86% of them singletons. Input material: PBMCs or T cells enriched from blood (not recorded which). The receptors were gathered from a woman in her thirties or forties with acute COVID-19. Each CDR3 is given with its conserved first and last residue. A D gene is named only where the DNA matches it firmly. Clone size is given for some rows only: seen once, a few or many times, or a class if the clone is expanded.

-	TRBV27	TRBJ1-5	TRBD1	CASSPWTGVNQPQHF	TGTGCCAGCAGTCCGTGGACAGGGGTCAATCAGCCCCAGCATTTT
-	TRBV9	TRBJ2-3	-	CASTDPGGSTDTQYF	TGTGCCAGCACCGACCCTGGCGGGAGCACAGATACGCAGTATTTT
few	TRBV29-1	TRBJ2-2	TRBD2	CSVGGGLDTGELFF	TGCAGCGTTGGGGGAGGGCTCGACACCGGGGAGCTGTTTTTT
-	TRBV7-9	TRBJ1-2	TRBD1	CASRRGFEGQNYGYTF	TGTGCCAGCAGGAGGGGGTTTGAGGGACAGAACTATGGCTACACCTTC
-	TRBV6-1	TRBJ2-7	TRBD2	CASSELAGRSYEQYF	TGTGCCAGCAGTGAATTAGCGGGTCGCTCCTACGAGCAGTACTTC
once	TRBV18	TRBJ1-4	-	CASSLWTDPNEKLFF	TGTGCCAGCTCACTTTGGACAGACCCTAATGAAAAACTGTTTTTT
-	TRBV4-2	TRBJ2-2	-	CASSRDSNFNTGELFF	TGTGCCAGCAGCCGGGACTCCAACTTTAACACCGGGGAGCTGTTTTTT
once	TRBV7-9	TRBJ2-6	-	CASSLYGAGANVLTF	TGTGCCAGCAGCTTATATGGGGCAGGGGCCAACGTCCTGACTTTC
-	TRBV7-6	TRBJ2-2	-	CASSLARVGAGTGELFF	TGTGCCAGCAGCTTAGCAAGGGTTGGGGCAGGCACCGGGGAGCTGTTTTTT
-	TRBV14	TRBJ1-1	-	CASSLSTGLNTEAFF	TGTGCCAGCAGCCTATCGACAGGACTCAACACTGAAGCTTTCTTT
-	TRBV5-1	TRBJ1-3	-	CASSLVTRDSGNTIYF	TGCGCCAGCAGCTTGGTGACGAGGGACTCTGGAAACACCATATATTTT
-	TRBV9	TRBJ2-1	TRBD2	CASSVVAGARSEQFF	TGTGCCAGCAGCGTAGTAGCGGGAGCGCGTAGTGAGCAGTTCTTC
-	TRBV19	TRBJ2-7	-	CAPPSRQDRYEQYF	TGTGCCCCCCCTAGCCGACAGGATCGGTACGAGCAGTACTTC
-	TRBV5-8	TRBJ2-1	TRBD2	CASSLRLAGSDEQFF	TGTGCCAGCAGCTTGCGTCTAGCGGGAAGTGATGAGCAGTTCTTC
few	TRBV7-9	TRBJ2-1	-	CASSLGYRGSIYNEQFF	TGTGCCAGCAGCTTAGGATATAGGGGCTCCATTTACAATGAGCAGTTCTTC
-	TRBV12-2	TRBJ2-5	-	CASRISQRQETQYF	TGTGCAAGTCGCATCTCCCAGCGCCAAGAGACCCAGTACTTC
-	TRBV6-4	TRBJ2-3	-	CASSPGLTTDTQYF	TGTGCCAGCAGCCCGGGACTCACCACCGATACGCAGTATTTT
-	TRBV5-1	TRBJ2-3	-	CASSLDGTSTDTQYF	TGCGCCAGCAGCTTGGACGGGACTAGCACAGATACGCAGTATTTT
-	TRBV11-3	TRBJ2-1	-	CASSLLYSNEQFF	TGTGCCAGCAGCTTGCTCTATTCCAATGAGCAGTTCTTC
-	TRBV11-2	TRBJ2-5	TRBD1	CASSPGTGEGETQYF	TGTGCCAGCAGCCCCGGGACAGGGGAGGGAGAGACCCAGTACTTC
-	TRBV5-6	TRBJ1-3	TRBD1	CASSASTGAGNTIYF	TGTGCCAGCAGCGCCTCGACAGGGGCTGGAAACACCATATATTTT
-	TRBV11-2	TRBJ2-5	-	CASSPLSPQETQYF	TGTGCCAGCAGCCCGCTGAGCCCACAAGAGACCCAGTACTTC
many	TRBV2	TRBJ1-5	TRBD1	CASRGGSEPQHF	TGTGCCAGCAGAGGGGGCAGCGAGCCCCAGCATTTT
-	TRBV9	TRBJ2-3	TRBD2	CASSAGLAGGLYTQYF	TGTGCCAGCAGCGCGGGACTAGCGGGAGGGTTGTATACGCAGTATTTT
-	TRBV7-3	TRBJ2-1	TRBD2	CASSTQTGGSEQFF	TGTGCCAGCAGCACCCAGACGGGAGGTTCTGAGCAGTTCTTC
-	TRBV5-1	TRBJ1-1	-	CASSLDFGQKNTEAFF	TGCGCCAGCAGCTTGGATTTTGGACAGAAGAACACTGAAGCTTTCTTT
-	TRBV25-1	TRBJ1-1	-	CASSEWQGTNTEAFF	TGTGCCAGCAGTGAATGGCAGGGAACGAACACTGAAGCTTTCTTT
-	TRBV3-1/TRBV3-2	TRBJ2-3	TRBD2	CASSEGLAGTADTQYF	TGTGCCAGCAGCGAGGGACTAGCGGGAACCGCAGATACGCAGTATTTT
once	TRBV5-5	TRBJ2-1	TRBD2	CASSSSPQRESNEQFF	TGTGCCAGCAGCTCTTCGCCGCAGCGGGAGTCTAATGAGCAGTTCTTC
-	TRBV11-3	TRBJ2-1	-	CASSPSVSGDNEQFF	TGTGCCAGCAGCCCCAGTGTCAGCGGTGACAATGAGCAGTTCTTC
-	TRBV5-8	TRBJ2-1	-	CASSFGLNEQFF	TGTGCCAGCAGCTTTGGGCTAAATGAGCAGTTCTTC
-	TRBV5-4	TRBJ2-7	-	CASSHVSRAAYEQYF	TGTGCCAGCAGCCACGTATCGCGGGCCGCCTACGAGCAGTACTTC
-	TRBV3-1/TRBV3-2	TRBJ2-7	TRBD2	CASSQGLASSYEQYF	TGTGCCAGCAGCCAAGGACTAGCGAGCTCCTACGAGCAGTACTTC
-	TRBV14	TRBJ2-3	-	CASSRDSGDTQYF	TGTGCCAGCAGTCGGGACTCGGGGGATACGCAGTATTTT
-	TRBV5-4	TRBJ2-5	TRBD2	CASNVAGTQETQYF	TGTGCCAGCAACGTAGCGGGGACCCAAGAGACCCAGTACTTC
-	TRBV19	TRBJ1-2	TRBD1	CASRKDRGINYGYTF	TGTGCCAGTAGAAAGGACAGGGGGATTAACTATGGCTACACCTTC
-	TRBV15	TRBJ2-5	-	CATSASPTGEGETQYF	TGTGCCACCAGCGCAAGCCCGACAGGGGAGGGAGAGACCCAGTACTTC
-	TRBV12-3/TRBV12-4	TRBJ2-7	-	CASSPGLDEQYF	TGTGCCAGCAGTCCGGGTTTGGACGAGCAGTACTTC
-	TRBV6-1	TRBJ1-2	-	CASSEGGRPTF	TGTGCCAGCAGTGAAGGAGGAAGGCCCACCTTC
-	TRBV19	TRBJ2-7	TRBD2	CASSPGGGYEQYF	TGTGCCAGTAGTCCCGGGGGGGGCTACGAGCAGTACTTC
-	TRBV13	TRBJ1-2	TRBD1	CASRGDRVVDGYTF	TGTGCCAGCAGGGGGGACAGGGTAGTAGATGGCTACACCTTC
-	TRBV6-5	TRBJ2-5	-	CASRRGSDLETQYF	TGTGCCAGCCGCAGAGGGAGTGACCTGGAGACCCAGTACTTC
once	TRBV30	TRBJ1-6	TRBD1	CAWGAGTGRGNSPLHF	TGTGCCTGGGGAGCGGGGACAGGGAGAGGAAATTCACCCCTCCACTTT
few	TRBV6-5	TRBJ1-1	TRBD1	CASIDRGGSEAFF	TGTGCCAGCATCGACAGGGGAGGATCTGAAGCTTTCTTT
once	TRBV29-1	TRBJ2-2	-	CSVEDKRKNTGELFF	TGCAGCGTTGAAGATAAGAGAAAAAACACCGGGGAGCTGTTTTTT